These T cell receptor beta chains were read from a single sample in a study of T cells in Graves' hyperthyroidism and ophthalmopathy. Each CDR3 protein is one row after TCRdb ran MiXCR on the multiplex PCR reads. Of some 620,000 distinct CDR3 sequences in the sample, 15% to 20% were seen once. The sequenced sample consisted of blood. The receptors stem from a woman in her thirties with Graves' hyperthyroidism. Both conserved end residues are part of each CDR3. The D gene is left open where the match is weak. Size values are once, few and many counts, or a class for expanded clones, and some rows have none.

j_gene,d_gene,v_gene,abundance,CDR3aa,CDR3nt
TRBJ2-1,TRBD2,TRBV7-3,many,CASSSGTSGSGEQFF,TGTGCCAGCAGCTCCGGGACTAGCGGGAGTGGTGAGCAGTTCTTC
TRBJ1-4,NA,TRBV2,many,CASSPGALDEKLFF,TGTGCCAGCAGTCCAGGGGCCCTGGACGAAAAACTGTTTTTT
TRBJ2-3,NA,TRBV3-1,NA,CASSQDPTDSSTDTQYF,TGTGCCAGCAGCCAAGATCCAACGGACTCTAGCACAGATACGCAGTATTTT
TRBJ2-3,TRBD2,TRBV7-2,many,CASSLGLAGLDTQYF,TGTGCCAGCAGCTTAGGACTAGCGGGATTAGATACGCAGTATTTT
TRBJ1-4,NA,TRBV4-2,NA,CASSQIGNEKLFF,TGTGCCAGCAGCCAAATTGGGAATGAAAAACTGTTTTTT
TRBJ2-1,NA,TRBV27,few,CASFTGLTYNEQFF,TGTGCCAGCTTTACGGGACTTACCTACAATGAGCAGTTCTTC
TRBJ2-1,NA,TRBV11-2,many,CASSSESGAAYNEQFF,TGTGCCAGCAGCTCGGAGTCAGGGGCTGCCTACAATGAGCAGTTCTTC
TRBJ1-4,NA,TRBV6-1,NA,CASRGSPTTNEKLFF,TGTGCCAGCAGGGGCAGCCCGACAACTAATGAAAAACTGTTTTTT
TRBJ1-1,TRBD1,TRBV18,many,CASSLAGTVNTEAFF,TGTGCCAGCTCACTAGCCGGGACAGTGAACACTGAAGCTTTCTTT
TRBJ1-5,NA,TRBV28,many,CASSFPGTTDRIHQPQHF,TGTGCCAGCAGTTTTCCAGGAACGACAGACCGAATCCATCAGCCCCAGCATTTT
TRBJ2-7,TRBD2,TRBV4-2,few,CASSQGRVAGDYEQYF,TGTGCCAGCAGCCAAGGCAGGGTAGCGGGAGACTACGAGCAGTACTTC